Each of the 22 T cell receptor beta chains below was sequenced from the same sample in a study of blood T cells in healthy people across ages. A second PCR, run for roughly 7 to 12 cycles, used a sample-barcoded 5' primer plus a J-beta primer mix. MiXCR, run by TCRdb on the 5' RACE reads, gives a single entry per CDR3 protein. This table holds hundreds of thousands of distinct CDR3 sequences, about 30% found once. Sequencing used blood. These TCRs come from a woman aged 80 or older in good health.

This clonotype showed up many times. The rearrangement joins TRBV20-1 to TRBJ2-3, with 8 positions matching TRBD2. Germline V gene lookup returns CDR1 DFQATT and CDR2 SNEGSKA (reference sequence). The CDR3 consists of 14 residues. The junction had 4 bases not matched to a gene; V was cut back by 5 bases and J by 0 bases. The CDR3: CSAGTRGSTDTQYF. In nucleotides, the CDR3 is TGCAGTGCTGGGACTAGAGGGAGCACAGATACGCAGTATTTT.

This clonotype has a handful of counts. The rearrangement links TRBV20-1 to TRBJ2-7; D gene uncertain. Trimming removed 2 bases at V and 6 bases at J, with 11 bases between. The CDR3 spans 12 residues. The germline gives CDR1 DFQATT, CDR2 SNEGSKA (reference sequence). The CDR3 nucleotides read TGCAGTGCTAGACCCAATCGCGTCGAGCAGTACTTC. Amino acid sequence: CSARPNRVEQYF.

Notes on this clonotype: One base away lies a much larger clone, so this may be a sequencing read error. J is TRBJ1-1 and V is TRBV10-3; no firm D call. The CDR3 spans 14 residues. Germline CDR1 ENHRY, CDR2 SYGVKD. V dropped 7 bases and J dropped 1 base, with 13 bases sitting between them. As DNA, the CDR3 is TGTGCCATCAAGGCTACGGCAGCGAACACTGAAGCTTTCTTT. Protein: CAIKATAANTEAFF.

This clonotype was seen more than once but under ten times. This chain uses TRBV12-3 or TRBV12-4 with TRBJ1-1, with TRBD1 identical over 7 bases. With 0 bases clipped from V and 1 base from J, the junction kept 2 bases outside the gene matches. This CDR3 region has 15 residues. The CDR3 reads CASSLARDRNTEAFF. CDR3 sequence (DNA): TGTGCCAGCAGTTTAGCTAGGGACAGGAACACTGAAGCTTTCTTT.

This clonotype has ten or more counts. The chain is built from TRBV25-1 and TRBJ1-2; D not certain. V was pared by 5 bases and J by 6 bases, with 19 bases between. This CDR3 is built from 15 residues. Germline CDR1 reads MGHDK; CDR2 reads SYGVNS. CDR3 DNA sequence: TGTGCCAGCAGTAGAGACCTGGGAACCGCTAATGGCTACACCTTC. This sequence encodes CASSRDLGTANGYTF.

The chain joins TRBV2 to TRBJ2-2; D gene uncertain. The germline V gene has CDR1 SNHLY and CDR2 FYNNEI. V gave up 11 bases and J gave up 0 bases, with 10 bases separating them. The CDR3 runs to 13 residues. The CDR3 protein is CAGQSTNTGELFF. The CDR3 DNA follows: TGTGCCGGTCAGAGTACGAACACCGGGGAGCTGTTTTTT.

This clonotype has only a few counts. The genes are TRBV28 and TRBJ1-6, with a possible D match to TRBD1 (6 bases). CDR1 and CDR2 from the germline V gene are MDHEN and SYDVKM. V lost 6 bases and J 6 bases, leaving 15 bases between the germline ends. There are 15 residues in the CDR3. CDR3: CASRKETGFNSPLHF. The CDR3 DNA follows: TGTGCCAGCAGGAAAGAAACAGGGTTTAATTCACCCCTCCACTTT.

This chain links TRBV5-1 with TRBJ1-1, with D unresolved. The ends were cut back, 4 bases at V and 1 base at J, with 11 bases in the middle. CDR1 is SGHRS and CDR2 is YFSETQ in the germline V gene. This CDR3 region has 14 residues. CDR3 bases: TGCGCCAGCAGCCCTCGCAGGCGGAACACTGAAGCTTTCTTT. Protein product: CASSPRRRNTEAFF.

This clonotype was observed at least ten times. The chain has TRBV6-1 and TRBJ2-7; 10 positions match TRBD1. V trimming: 6 bases; J trimming: 5 bases; junction bases outside the gene matches: 10. Germline CDR1 MNHNS, CDR2 SASEGT. CDR3 length: 15 residues. In DNA form, the CDR3 reads TGTGCCAGCAGCGCCGTGGGACAGGGGTCCCACGAGCAGTACTTC. It codes for CASSAVGQGSHEQYF.

The V call is TRBV30, the J call TRBJ1-5; D not certain. The germline V gene encodes CDR1 GTSNPN and CDR2 SVGIG (reference sequence). V dropped 3 bases and J dropped 0 bases, with 9 bases sitting between them. The CDR3 sequence is 14 residues long. The CDR3, as DNA: TGTGCCTGGAGGGCTGACCATAGCAATCAGCCCCAGCATTTT. Its translation is CAWRADHSNQPQHF.

At least ten counts were recorded for this clonotype. The genes are TRBV20-1 and TRBJ2-5; D possibly corresponds to TRBD2 (6 bases). Trimming shortened V by 3 bases and J by 3 bases, and 14 bases separated the two germline ends. CDR3 length equals 14 residues. Germline assignment: CDR1 DFQATT and CDR2 SNEGSKA (reference sequence). The CDR3 is CSASHGGWEETQYF. CDR3 nucleotides: TGCAGTGCTAGTCACGGGGGTTGGGAAGAGACCCAGTACTTC.

The gene calls are TRBV6-5 and TRBJ2-5; TRBD1 matches 7 bases. The V and J ends lost 6 bases and 11 bases, in that order; junction bases with no gene match: 12. From germline, CDR1 is MNHEY and CDR2 SVGAGI. The CDR3 covers 13 residues. The CDR3 region is CASSRQGRNEQYF. In nucleotides, the CDR3 is TGTGCCAGCAGCCGACAGGGAAGAAATGAGCAGTACTTC.

In this sample, this clonotype turned up once. A much larger clone differs by one base, so this may be a read error. The V call is TRBV7-7, the J call TRBJ2-1, with 7 bases fitting TRBD1. CDR1 and CDR2 (germline): SSHAT, FNYEAQ (reference sequence). CDR3 length: 15 amino acids. In nucleotides, the CDR3 is TGTGTCAGCAGCCCCCGACAGGGAACCCCACATGAGCAGTTCTTC. Protein sequence: CVSSPRQGTPHEQFF.

There are many counts of this clonotype. The chain has TRBV7-2 and TRBJ1-5; D call uncertain. With 2 bases removed from V and 5 bases from J, the gap between germline ends came to 10 bases. This CDR3 is built from 14 residues. CDR1 is SGHTA, CDR2 FQGNSA, per germline. CDR3 nucleotides: TGTGCCAGCAGCTTAAGTGTCAGCGATCAGCCCCAGCATTTT. Translation: CASSLSVSDQPQHF.

This clonotype was seen at least ten times. This chain links TRBV30 with TRBJ1-1; possible D gene TRBD1, 6 bases. This CDR3 comprises 13 residues. Germline V gene sequence: CDR1 GTSNPN, CDR2 SVGIG (reference sequence). V was pared by 0 bases and J by 6 bases, with 11 bases between. CDR3 sequence: CAWSVGQTSEAFF. The CDR3 coding sequence is TGTGCCTGGAGTGTCGGACAGACGTCTGAAGCTTTCTTT.

This clonotype was seen at least ten times. The rearrangement joins TRBV10-3 to TRBJ1-2, with D perhaps matching TRBD1 (5 bases). The germline CDR1 and CDR2 sequences are ENHRY and SYGVKD. The CDR3 loop spans 12 amino acids. Trimming stripped 0 bases from V and 8 bases from J, with 7 bases between. The CDR3 bases are TGTGCCATCAGTGAGTCGAGGGACGGCTACACCTTC. It specifies CAISESRDGYTF.

This clonotype was seen many times. The rearrangement joins TRBV20-1 to TRBJ1-5, with 7 nucleotides matching TRBD1. The CDR3 consists of 15 residues. J lost 6 bases, V lost 0 bases, and 8 bases had no gene match. From germline, CDR1 is DFQATT and CDR2 SNEGSKA (reference sequence). The CDR3 loop reads CSARDRKGASQPQHF. In DNA, the CDR3 is TGCAGTGCTAGAGATCGAAAGGGGGCAAGTCAGCCCCAGCATTTT.

This rearrangement joins TRBV6-6 to TRBJ1-3; 8 nucleotides agree with TRBD1. The CDR3 totals 14 residues. The germline gives CDR1 MNHNY, CDR2 SVGAGI (reference sequence). The J segment lost 2 bases and the V segment lost 6 bases, leaving 3 bases of the junction unmatched. The CDR3 DNA follows: TGTGCCAGCAGGTGGGACAGGACTGGAAACACCATATATTTT. It specifies CASRWDRTGNTIYF.

This clonotype showed up many times. The rearrangement uses TRBV15 and TRBJ1-5; no definite D call. Germline lookup yields CDR1 LNHNV and CDR2 YYDKDF (reference sequence). The CDR3 extends over 12 amino acids. The V gene lost 3 bases and the J gene lost 5 bases, with 5 bases spanning the gap. CDR3 loop: CATSRWDQPQHF. The CDR3 DNA reads as TGTGCCACCAGCAGGTGGGATCAGCCCCAGCATTTT.

This clonotype was seen a few times. This sequence may be a read error, since a much larger clone differs from it by one base. The chain recombines TRBV12-3 or TRBV12-4 with TRBJ2-1, with D unresolved. The closer fit of TRBJ2-7 to the DNA end suggests the J call may be wrong. The CDR3 is made up of 17 amino acids. CDR3 nucleotide sequence: TGTGCCAGCAGTTTAGTAATGGCCCTCGACTCCTACAATGAGCAGTACTTC. Its protein product is CASSLVMALDSYNEQYF.

This clonotype has at least ten counts. V usage is TRBV5-6 and J usage is TRBJ2-7, with 9 positions matching TRBD1. Looked up from germline, CDR1 is SGHDT and CDR2 is YYEEEE. The CDR3 is made up of 15 amino acids. V lost 1 base and J lost 3; bases outside the gene matches: 5. The CDR3 nucleotides are TGTGCCAGCAGCTTGTTTGGACAGGGGAACTACGAGCAGTACTTC. Protein: CASSLFGQGNYEQYF.

This clonotype has at least ten counts. The chain links TRBV6-1 to TRBJ2-3; D possibly corresponds to TRBD1 (6 bases). V dropped 3 bases and J dropped 8 bases, with 9 bases sitting between them. The CDR3 is 12 residues long. Looked up from germline, CDR1 is MNHNS and CDR2 is SASEGT. The CDR3 spells CASSETGVTQYF. The CDR3 DNA sequence: TGTGCCAGCAGTGAGACAGGCGTTACGCAGTATTTT.